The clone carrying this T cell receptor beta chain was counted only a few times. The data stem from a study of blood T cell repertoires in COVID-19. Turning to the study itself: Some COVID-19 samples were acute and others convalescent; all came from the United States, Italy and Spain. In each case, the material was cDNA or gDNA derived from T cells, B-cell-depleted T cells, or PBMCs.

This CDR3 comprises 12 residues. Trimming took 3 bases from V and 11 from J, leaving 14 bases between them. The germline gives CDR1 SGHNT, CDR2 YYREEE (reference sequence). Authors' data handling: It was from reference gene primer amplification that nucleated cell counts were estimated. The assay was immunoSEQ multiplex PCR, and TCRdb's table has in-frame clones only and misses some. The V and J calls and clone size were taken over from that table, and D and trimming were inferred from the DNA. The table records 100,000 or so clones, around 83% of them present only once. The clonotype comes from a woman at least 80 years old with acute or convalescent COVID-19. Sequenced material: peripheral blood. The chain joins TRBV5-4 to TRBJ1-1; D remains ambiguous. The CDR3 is CASSSGEREAFF. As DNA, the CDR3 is TGTGCCAGCAGCTCCGGTGAGAGGGAGGCTTTCTTT.